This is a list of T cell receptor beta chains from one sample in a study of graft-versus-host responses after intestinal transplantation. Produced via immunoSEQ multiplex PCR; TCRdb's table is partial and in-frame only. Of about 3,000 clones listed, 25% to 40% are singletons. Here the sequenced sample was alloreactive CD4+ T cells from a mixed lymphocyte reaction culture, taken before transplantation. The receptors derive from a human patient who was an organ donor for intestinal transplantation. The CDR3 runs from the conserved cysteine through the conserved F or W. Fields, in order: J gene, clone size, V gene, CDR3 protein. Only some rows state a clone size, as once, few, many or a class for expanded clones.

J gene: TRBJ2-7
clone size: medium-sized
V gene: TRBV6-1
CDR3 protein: CASTELREQYF

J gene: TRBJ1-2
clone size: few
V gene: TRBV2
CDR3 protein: CASRRTDWSHGYTF

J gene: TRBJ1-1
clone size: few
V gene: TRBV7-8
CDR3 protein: CASSLRQGDTEAFF

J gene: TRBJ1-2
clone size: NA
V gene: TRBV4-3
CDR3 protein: CASSLDTVNYGYTF

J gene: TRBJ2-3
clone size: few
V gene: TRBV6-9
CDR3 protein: CASSEGWADTQYF

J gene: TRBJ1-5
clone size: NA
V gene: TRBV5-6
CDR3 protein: CASSLRDRNQPQHF

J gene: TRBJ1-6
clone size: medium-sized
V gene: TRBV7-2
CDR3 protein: CASSFKESSPLHF

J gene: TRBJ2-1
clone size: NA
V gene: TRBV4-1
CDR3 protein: CASSQVSASGYNEQFF

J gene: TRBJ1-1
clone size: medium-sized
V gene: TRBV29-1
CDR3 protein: CSAGEVNTEAFF

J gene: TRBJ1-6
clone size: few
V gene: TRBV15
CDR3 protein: CATSRDGYSPLHF

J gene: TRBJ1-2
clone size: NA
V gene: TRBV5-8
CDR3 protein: CASSSRGPYGYTF

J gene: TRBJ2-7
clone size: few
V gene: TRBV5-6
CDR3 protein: CASSFQTGQPYEQYF

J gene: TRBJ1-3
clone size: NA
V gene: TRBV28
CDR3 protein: CASSLSGDGNTIYF

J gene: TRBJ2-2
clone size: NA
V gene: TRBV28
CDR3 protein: CASSLSTGELFF

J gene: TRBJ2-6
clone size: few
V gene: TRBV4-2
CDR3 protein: CASSQDNTGTGANVLTF

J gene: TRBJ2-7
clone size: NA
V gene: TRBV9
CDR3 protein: CASSKGGPYEQYF

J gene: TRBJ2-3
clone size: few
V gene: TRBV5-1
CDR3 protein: CASSSQGPQYF

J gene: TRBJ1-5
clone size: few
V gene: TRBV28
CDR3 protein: CASTRMAQPQHF

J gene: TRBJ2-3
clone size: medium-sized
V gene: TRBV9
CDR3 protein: CASSIRTESTDTQYF

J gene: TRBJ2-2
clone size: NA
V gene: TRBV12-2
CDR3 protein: CASRLGEGWDLHTGELFF

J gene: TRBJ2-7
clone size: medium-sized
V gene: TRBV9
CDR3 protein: CASSVAEGQLQGEQYF

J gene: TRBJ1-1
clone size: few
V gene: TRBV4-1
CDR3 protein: CASSLTDRVNTEAFF

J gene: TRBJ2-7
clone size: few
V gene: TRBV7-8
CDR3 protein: CASSHLGGTSYEQYF

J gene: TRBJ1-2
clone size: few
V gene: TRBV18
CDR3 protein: CASSPQGGDYGYTF

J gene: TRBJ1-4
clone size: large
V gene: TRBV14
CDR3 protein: CASSQFRGALNEKLFF

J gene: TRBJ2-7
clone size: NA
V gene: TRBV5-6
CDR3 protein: CASSPFGPYEQYF

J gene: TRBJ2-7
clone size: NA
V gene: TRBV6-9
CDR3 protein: CASSPAGKREQYF

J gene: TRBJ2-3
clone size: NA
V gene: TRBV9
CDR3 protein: CASSGNREYSTDTQYF

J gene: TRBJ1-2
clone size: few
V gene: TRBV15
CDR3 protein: CATSRDVDGTYGYTF

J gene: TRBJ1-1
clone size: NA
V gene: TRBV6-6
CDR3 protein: CASSNRGNTEAFF

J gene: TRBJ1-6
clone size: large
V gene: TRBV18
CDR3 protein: CASSPLLVGFSPLHF

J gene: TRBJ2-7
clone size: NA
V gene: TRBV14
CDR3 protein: CASSQESGFSAYEQYF

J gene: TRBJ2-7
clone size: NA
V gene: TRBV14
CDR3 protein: CASSLVPGLAGGNPSPPYEQYF

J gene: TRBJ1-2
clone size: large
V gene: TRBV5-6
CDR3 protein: CASSFWDGYGYTF

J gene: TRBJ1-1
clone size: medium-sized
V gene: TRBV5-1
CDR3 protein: CASSLVSAAGFEAFF

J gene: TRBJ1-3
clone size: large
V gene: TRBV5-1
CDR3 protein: CASSLTGIFSGNTIYF

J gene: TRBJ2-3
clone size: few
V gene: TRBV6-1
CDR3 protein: CASSELAGGPDTQYF

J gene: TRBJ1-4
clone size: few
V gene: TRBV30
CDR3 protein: CAWTTLVGEKLFF

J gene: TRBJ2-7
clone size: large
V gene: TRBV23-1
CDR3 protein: CASSQDRDRTAYEQYF

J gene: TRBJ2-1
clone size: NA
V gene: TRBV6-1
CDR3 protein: CASSSPGLSYNEQFF